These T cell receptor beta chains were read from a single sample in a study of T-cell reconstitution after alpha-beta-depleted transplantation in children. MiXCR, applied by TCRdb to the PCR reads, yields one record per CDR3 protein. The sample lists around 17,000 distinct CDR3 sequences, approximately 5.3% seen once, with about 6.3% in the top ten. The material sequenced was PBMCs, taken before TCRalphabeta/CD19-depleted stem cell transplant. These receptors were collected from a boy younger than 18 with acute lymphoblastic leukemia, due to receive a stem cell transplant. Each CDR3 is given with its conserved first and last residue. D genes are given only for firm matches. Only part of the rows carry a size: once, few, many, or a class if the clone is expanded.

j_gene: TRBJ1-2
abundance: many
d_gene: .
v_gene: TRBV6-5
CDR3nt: TGTGCCAGCAGCTATGGGCAGGGAGGGAATGGCTACACCTTC
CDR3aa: CASSYGQGGNGYTF

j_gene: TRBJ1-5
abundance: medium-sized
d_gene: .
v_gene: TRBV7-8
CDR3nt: TGTGCCAGCAGCCCCGGGACGTATCAGCCCCAGCATTTT
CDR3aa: CASSPGTYQPQHF

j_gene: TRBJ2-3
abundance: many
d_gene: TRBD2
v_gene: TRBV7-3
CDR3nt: TGTGCCAGCAGCCTTAGCGGGTTCACAGATACGCAGTATTTT
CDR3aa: CASSLSGFTDTQYF

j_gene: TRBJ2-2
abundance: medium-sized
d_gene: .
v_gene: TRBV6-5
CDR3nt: TGTGCCAGCAGTTTTCAGGGTGGGACCGGGGAGCTGTTTTTT
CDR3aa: CASSFQGGTGELFF

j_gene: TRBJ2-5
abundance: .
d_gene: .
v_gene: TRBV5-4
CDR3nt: TGTGCCAGCCATAGGGCAGGGGGGCAAGAGACCCAGTACTTC
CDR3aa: CASHRAGGQETQYF

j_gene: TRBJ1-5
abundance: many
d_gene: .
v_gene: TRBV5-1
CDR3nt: TGCGCCAGCAGCACCTGGGGGAATCAGCCCCAGCATTTT
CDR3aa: CASSTWGNQPQHF

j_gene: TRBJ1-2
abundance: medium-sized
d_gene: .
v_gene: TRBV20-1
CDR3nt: TGCAGTGCTACAACGCGGACTGGGGGCTATGGCTACACCTTC
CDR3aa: CSATTRTGGYGYTF

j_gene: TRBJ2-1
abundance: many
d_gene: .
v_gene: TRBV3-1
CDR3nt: TGTGCCAGCAGCCAAGAGGGCAGGGGCTACAATGAGCAGTTCTTC
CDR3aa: CASSQEGRGYNEQFF

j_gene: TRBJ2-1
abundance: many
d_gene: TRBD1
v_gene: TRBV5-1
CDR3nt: TGCGCCAGCAGCTCGGACAGGGCGAAGGGTGAGCAGTTCTTC
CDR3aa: CASSSDRAKGEQFF

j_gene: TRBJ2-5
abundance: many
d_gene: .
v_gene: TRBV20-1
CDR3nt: TGCAGTGCTAGAGAAGGTGGGGCAAGTGGGACCCAGTACTTC
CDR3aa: CSAREGGASGTQYF

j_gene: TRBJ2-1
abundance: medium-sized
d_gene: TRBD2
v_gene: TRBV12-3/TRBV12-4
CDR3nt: TGTGCCAGCAGTTTAGGCACCCTAGCGGGAGGGGACAATGAGCAGTTCTTC
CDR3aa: CASSLGTLAGGDNEQFF

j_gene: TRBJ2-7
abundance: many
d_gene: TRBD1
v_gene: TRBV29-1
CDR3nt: TGCAGCGTTTCGAGCCTCACAGGGGCCACTGGGAAGGGTGAGCAGTACTTC
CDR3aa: CSVSSLTGATGKGEQYF

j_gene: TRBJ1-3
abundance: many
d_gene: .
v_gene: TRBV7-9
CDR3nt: TGTGCCAGCAGCCCGGACGGTCTTACTGGAAACACCATATATTTT
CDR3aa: CASSPDGLTGNTIYF

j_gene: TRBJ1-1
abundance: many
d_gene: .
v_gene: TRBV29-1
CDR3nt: TGCAGCGTTGATGGGGGGAAGAACACTGAAGCTTTCTTT
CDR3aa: CSVDGGKNTEAFF

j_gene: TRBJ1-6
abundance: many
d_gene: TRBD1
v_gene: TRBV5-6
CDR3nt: TGTGCCAGCAGCATGGGGCTTACAGGGGCCAGATATAATTCACCCCTCCACTTT
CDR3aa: CASSMGLTGARYNSPLHF

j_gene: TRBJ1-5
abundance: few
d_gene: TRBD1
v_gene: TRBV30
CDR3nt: TGTGCCTGGAGAGACAGACAGGGTTGGAATCGGCCCCAGCATTTT
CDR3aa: CAWRDRQGWNRPQHF

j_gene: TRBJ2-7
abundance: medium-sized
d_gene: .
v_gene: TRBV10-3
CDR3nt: TGTGCCATCGGGAGGGGGAACTACGAGCAGTACTTC
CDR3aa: CAIGRGNYEQYF

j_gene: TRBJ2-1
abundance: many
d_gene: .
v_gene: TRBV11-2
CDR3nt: TGTGCCAGCAGCTTAAGGGGGACGGCTTTAAACAATGAGCAGTTCTTC
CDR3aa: CASSLRGTALNNEQFF

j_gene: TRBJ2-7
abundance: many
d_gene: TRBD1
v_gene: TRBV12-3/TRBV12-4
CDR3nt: TGTGCCAGCAGCCCAACCGGGACAGGCTCCTACGAGCAGTACTTC
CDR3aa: CASSPTGTGSYEQYF

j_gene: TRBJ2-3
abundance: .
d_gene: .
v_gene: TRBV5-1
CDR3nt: TGCGCCAGCAGCTCAAGAGATACGCAGTATTTT
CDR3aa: CASSSRDTQYF

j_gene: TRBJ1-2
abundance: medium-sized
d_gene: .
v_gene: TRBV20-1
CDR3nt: TGCAGTGCCCCTAGGGGGGTCGCTCGGAGTTATGGCTACACCTTC
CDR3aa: CSAPRGVARSYGYTF

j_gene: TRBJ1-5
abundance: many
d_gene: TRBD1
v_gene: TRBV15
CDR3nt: TGTGCCACCAGCAGTGACAGGGGGCCCCTAGTACCCCAGCATTTT
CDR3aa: CATSSDRGPLVPQHF

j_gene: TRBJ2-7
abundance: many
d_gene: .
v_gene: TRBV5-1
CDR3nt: TGCGCCAGCAGCCCCCAGGTAGCGGCGAGCTACGAGCAGTACTTC
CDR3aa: CASSPQVAASYEQYF

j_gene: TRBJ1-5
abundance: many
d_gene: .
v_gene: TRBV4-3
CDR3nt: TGCGCCAGCAGCCAAGATGTAAGTCAGCCCCAGCATTTT
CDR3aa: CASSQDVSQPQHF

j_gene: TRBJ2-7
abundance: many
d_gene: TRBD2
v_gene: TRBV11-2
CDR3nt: TGTGCCAGCAGCTCCCTAGCGGGGGGGCCCCGCGAGCAGTACTTC
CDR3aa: CASSSLAGGPREQYF

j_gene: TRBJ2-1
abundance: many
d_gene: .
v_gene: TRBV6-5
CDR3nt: TGTGCCAGCAGTTACTCGATGTCAAGGAATGAGCAGTTCTTC
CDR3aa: CASSYSMSRNEQFF

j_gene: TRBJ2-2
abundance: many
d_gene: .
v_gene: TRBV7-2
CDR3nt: TGTGCCAGCAGCCGTAGCGGCACCGGGGAGCTGTTTTTT
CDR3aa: CASSRSGTGELFF

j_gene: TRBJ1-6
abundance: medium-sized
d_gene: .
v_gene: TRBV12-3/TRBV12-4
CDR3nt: TGTGCCAGCAGTTCGGCGGATTCACCCCTCCACTTT
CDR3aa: CASSSADSPLHF

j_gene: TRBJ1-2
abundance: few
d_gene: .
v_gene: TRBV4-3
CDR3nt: TGCGCCAGCAGCCAAGCACAGGGCGACTATGGCTACACCTTC
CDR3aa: CASSQAQGDYGYTF

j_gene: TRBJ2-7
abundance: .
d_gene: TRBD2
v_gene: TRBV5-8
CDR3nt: TGTGCCAGCAGCCTGCTTGGGGTAATAGCGGGCTCCTACGAGCAGTACTTC
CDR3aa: CASSLLGVIAGSYEQYF

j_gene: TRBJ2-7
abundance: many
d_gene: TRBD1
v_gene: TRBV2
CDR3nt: TGTGCCAGCACTTTGGACAGGGGGCCCTACGAGCAGTACTTC
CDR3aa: CASTLDRGPYEQYF

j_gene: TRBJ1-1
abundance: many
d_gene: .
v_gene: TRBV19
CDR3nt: TGTGCCAGTAATCCGCAGGGTGGTACTGAAGCTTTCTTT
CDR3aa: CASNPQGGTEAFF

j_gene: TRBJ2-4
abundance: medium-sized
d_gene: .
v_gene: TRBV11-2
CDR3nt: TGTGCCAGCAGCCCCAGTAATTGGGGCAACATTCAGTACTTC
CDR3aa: CASSPSNWGNIQYF

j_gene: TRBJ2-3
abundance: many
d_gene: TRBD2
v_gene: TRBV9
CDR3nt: TGTGCCAGCTCGACTAGCGGGAAGCTAGATACGCAGTATTTT
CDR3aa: CASSTSGKLDTQYF

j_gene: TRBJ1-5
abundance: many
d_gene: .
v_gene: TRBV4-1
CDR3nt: TGCGCCAGCAGTTCTGGACACCAAGGGTATAGCAATCAGCCCCAGCATTTT
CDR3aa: CASSSGHQGYSNQPQHF

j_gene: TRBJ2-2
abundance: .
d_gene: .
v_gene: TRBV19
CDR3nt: TGTGCCAGTACTAGGGGGGGCACCGGGGAGCTGTTTTTT
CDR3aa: CASTRGGTGELFF

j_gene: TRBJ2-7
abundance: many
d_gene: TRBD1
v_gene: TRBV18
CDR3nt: TGTGCCAGCTCACAGACAGGGGTGGGCGAGCAGTACTTC
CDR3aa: CASSQTGVGEQYF

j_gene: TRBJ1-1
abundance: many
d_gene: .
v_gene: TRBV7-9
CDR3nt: TGTGCCAGCAGCTTATGGGGGGCGGACACTGAAGCTTTCTTT
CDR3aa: CASSLWGADTEAFF

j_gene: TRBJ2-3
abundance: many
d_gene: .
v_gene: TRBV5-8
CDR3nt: TGTGCCAGCAGCTTGTATCGGGAAGGGGGCACAGATACGCAGTATTTT
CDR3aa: CASSLYREGGTDTQYF

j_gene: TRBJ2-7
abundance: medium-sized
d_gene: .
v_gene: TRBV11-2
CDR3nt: TGTGCCAGCAGCTTAGGAGGGGTCCGCTACGAGCAGTACTTC
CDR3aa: CASSLGGVRYEQYF

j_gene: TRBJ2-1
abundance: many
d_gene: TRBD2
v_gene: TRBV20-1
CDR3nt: TGCAGTGCTAGAGATCGGGTAGCGGGAGGTCCTGAGCAGTTCTTC
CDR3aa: CSARDRVAGGPEQFF

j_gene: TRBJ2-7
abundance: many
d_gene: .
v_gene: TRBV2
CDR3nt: TGTGCCAGCAGAGGAGGCACCATCACCTACGAGCAGTACTTC
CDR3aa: CASRGGTITYEQYF

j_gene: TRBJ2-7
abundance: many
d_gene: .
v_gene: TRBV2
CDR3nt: TGTGCCAGCAGTGACGTGGGCAGGGGAGGAGGCGAGCAGTACTTC
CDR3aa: CASSDVGRGGGEQYF

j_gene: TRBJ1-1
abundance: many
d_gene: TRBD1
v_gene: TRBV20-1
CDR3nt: TGCAGTGCTCCCCACAGGGGGCTTGAGTATGCTTTCTTT
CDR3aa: CSAPHRGLEYAFF